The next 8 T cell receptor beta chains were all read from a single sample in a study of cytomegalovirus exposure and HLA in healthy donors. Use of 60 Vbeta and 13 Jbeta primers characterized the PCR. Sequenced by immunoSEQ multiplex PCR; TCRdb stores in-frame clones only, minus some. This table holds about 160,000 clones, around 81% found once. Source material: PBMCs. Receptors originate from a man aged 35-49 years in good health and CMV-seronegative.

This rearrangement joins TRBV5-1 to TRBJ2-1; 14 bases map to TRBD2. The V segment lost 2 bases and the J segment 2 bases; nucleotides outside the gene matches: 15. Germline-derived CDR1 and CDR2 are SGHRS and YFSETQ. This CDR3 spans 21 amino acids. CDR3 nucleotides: TGCGCCAGCAGCTTTTTATCCCCGGGACTAGCGGGAGTGGTGCCCTACAATGAGCAGTTCTTC. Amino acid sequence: CASSFLSPGLAGVVPYNEQFF.

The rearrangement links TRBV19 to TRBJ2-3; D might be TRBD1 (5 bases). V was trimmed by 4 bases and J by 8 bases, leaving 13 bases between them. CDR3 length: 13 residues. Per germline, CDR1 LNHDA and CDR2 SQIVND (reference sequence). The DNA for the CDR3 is TGTGCCAGTAGTAGCGGACCACAGGCTACGCAGTATTTT. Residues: CASSSGPQATQYF.

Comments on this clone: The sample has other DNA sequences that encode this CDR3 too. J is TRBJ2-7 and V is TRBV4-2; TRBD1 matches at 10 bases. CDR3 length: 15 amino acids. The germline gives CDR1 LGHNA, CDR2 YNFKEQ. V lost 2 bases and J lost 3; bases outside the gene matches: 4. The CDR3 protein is CASSQPGTGVYEQYF. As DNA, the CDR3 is TGTGCCAGCAGCCAACCCGGGACAGGGGTCTACGAGCAGTACTTC.

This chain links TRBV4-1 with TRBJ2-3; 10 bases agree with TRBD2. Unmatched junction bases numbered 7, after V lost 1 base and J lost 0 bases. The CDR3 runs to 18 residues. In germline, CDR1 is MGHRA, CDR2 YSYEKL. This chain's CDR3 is CASSQAPETSGSTDTQYF. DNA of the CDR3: TGCGCCAGCAGCCAAGCCCCCGAGACTAGCGGGAGCACAGATACGCAGTATTTT.

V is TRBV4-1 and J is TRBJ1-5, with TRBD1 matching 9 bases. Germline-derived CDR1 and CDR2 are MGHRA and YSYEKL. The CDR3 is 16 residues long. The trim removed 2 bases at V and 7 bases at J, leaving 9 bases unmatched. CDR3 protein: CASSQYPGQGSQPQHF. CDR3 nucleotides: TGCGCCAGCAGCCAATATCCGGGACAGGGTAGCCAGCCCCAGCATTTT.

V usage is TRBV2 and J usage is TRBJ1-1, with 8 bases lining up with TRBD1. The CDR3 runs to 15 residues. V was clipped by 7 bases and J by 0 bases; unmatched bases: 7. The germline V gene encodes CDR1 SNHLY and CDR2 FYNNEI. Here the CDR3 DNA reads TGTGCCAGCATGCTGGGACAGGCTATGAACACTGAAGCTTTCTTT. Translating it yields CASMLGQAMNTEAFF. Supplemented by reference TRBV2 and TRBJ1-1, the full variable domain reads EPEVTQTPSHQVTQMGQEVILRCVPISNHLYFYWYRQILGQKVEFLVSFYNNEISEKSEIFDDQFSVERPDGSNFTLKIRSTKLEDSAMYFCASMLGQAMNTEAFFGQGTRLTVV.

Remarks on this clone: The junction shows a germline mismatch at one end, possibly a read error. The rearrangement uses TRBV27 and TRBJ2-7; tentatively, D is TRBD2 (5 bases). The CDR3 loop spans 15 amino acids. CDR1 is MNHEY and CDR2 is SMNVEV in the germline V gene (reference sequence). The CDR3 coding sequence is TGTGCAAGCAGATCTATGGACTTTTTATCCTACGAGCAGTACTTC. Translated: CASRSMDFLSYEQYF.

Written as DNA, the CDR3 is TGTGCCAGCAGCGATCGTCGGGGGGGAGAGACCCAGTACTTC. This codes for CASSDRRGGETQYF. V and J are TRBV9 and TRBJ2-5, with 8 bases identical to TRBD2. V was clipped by 3 bases and J by 4 bases; unmatched bases: 5. The CDR3 consists of 14 residues. Germline assignment: CDR1 SGDLS and CDR2 YYNGEE.